The sequence of this T cell receptor beta chain was determined in a study of blood T cell repertoires in COVID-19. The wider study: Donors in the United States, Italy and Spain gave samples during acute or convalescent COVID-19. T cells, B-cell-depleted T cells, or PBMCs supplied cDNA or gDNA.

In the original processing: The authors estimated nucleated cell counts from reference gene primer amplification. Clones were read by immunoSEQ multiplex PCR, and TCRdb kept only the in-frame ones, dropping some. The V and J calls and the clone size are those of that table, but D and trimming were determined from the DNA. The repertoire includes around 290,000 clones, 90% of them detected once, and roughly 1.1% sits in the top ten. Germline-derived CDR1 and CDR2 are KGHDR and SFDVKD. The trim removed 3 bases at V and 5 bases at J, leaving 15 bases unmatched. The CDR3 extends over 18 amino acids. Living in about 25 US areas, the participants were between roughly 18 and 90 years of age.

The J gene is TRBJ2-5, the V gene TRBV24-1; TRBD1 agrees at 9 bases. Sample: PBMCs or T cells enriched from blood (not recorded which). The TCR originated in a woman aged 30 to 39 who had recovered from COVID-19. The CDR3 nucleotides read TGTGCCACCAGTGATCCGCTACAGGGGGCTACGGGCCGGGAGACCCAGTACTTC. Its translation: CATSDPLQGATGRETQYF.